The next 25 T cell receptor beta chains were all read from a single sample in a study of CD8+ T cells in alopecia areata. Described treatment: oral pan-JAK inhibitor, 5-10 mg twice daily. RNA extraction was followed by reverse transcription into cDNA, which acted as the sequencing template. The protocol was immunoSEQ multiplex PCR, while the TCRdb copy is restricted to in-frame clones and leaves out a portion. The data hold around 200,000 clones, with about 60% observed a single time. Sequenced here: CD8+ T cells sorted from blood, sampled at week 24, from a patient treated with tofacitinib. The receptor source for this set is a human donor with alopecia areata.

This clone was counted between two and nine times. The CDR3, as DNA: TGTGCCAGCAACCTCCGCACCGGGGAGCTGTTTTTT. Encoded protein: CASNLRTGELFF. The chain joins TRBV11-2 to TRBJ2-2; no clear D gene. With 7 bases removed from V and 4 bases from J, the gap between germline ends came to 7 bases. Germline V lookup: CDR1 SGHAT, CDR2 FQNNGV. CDR3 length equals 12 residues.

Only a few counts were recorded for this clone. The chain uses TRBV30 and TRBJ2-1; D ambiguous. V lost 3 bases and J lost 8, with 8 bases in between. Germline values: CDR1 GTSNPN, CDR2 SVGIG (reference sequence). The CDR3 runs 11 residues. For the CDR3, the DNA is TGTGCCTGGAGCAGTTCGTATGAGCAGTTCTTC. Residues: CAWSSSYEQFF.

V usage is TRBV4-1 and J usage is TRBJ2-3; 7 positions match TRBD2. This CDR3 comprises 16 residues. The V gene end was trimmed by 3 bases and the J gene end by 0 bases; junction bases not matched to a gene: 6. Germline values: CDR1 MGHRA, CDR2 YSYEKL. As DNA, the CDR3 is TGCGCCAGCAGCCACCCCCTGGGGGGGAGCACAGATACGCAGTATTTT. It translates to CASSHPLGGSTDTQYF.

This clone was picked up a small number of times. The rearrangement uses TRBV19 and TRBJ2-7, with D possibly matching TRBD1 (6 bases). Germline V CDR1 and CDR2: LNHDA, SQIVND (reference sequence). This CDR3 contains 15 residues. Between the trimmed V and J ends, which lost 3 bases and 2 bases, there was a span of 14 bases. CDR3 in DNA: TGTGCCAGTAGTATTGGTTCGGGACACCCCTACGAGCAGTACTTC. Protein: CASSIGSGHPYEQYF.

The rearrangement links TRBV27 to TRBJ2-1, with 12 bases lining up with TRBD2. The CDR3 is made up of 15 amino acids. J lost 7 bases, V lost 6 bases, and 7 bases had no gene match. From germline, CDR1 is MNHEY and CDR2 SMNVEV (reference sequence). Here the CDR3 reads CASSLAGGPQNEQFF. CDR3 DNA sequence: TGTGCCAGCAGCCTAGCGGGGGGGCCTCAGAATGAGCAGTTCTTC.

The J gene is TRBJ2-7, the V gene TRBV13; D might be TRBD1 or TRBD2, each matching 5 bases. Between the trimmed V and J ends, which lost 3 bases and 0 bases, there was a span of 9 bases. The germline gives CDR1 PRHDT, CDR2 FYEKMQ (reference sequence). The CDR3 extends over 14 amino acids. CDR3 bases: TGTGCCAGCAGCTTTAACGGGGCCTCCTACGAGCAGTACTTC. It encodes CASSFNGASYEQYF.

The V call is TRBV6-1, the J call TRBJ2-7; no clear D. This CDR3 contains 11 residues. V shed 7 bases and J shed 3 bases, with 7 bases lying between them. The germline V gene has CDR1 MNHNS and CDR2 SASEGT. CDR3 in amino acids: CASKRGYEQYF. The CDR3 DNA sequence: TGTGCCAGCAAGCGTGGCTACGAGCAGTACTTC.

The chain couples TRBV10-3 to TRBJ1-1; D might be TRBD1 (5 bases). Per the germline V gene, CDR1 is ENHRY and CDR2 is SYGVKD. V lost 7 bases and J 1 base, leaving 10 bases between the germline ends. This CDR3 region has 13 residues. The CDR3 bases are TGTGCCATCACCCCGGGGCCGAACACTGAAGCTTTCTTT. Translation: CAITPGPNTEAFF.

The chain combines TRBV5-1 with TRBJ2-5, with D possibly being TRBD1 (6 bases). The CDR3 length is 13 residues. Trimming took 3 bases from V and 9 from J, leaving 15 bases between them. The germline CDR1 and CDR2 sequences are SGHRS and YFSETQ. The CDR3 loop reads CASSSQGGLAQYF. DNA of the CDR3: TGCGCCAGCAGCTCACAGGGCGGGTTAGCCCAGTACTTC.

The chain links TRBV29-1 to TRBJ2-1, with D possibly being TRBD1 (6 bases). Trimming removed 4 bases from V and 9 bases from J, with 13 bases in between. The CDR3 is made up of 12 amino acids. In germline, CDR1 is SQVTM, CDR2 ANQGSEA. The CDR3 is CSVVTGGGEQFF. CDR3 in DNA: TGCAGCGTTGTGACTGGGGGCGGTGAGCAGTTCTTC.

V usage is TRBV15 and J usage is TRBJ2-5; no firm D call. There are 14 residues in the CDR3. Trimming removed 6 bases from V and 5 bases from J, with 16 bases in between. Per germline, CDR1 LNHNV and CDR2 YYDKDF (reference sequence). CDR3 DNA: TGTGCCACCAGAGGCGGTACCTTCAGGGAGACCCAGTACTTC. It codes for CATRGGTFRETQYF.

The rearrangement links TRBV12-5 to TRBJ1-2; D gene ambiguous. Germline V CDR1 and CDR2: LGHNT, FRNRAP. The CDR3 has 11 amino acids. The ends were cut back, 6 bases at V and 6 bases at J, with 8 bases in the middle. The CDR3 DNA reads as TGTGCTAGTGGCTTGCTAAATGGCTACACCTTC. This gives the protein CASGLLNGYTF.

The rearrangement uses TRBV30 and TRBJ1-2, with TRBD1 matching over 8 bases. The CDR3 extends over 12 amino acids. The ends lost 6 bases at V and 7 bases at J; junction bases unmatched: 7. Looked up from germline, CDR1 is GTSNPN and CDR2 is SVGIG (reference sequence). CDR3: CACGQGVGGYTF. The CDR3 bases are TGTGCCTGCGGACAGGGAGTAGGTGGCTACACCTTC.

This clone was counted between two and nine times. The CDR3 spells CASSTGQRNQETQYF. The DNA of the CDR3 is TGTGCCAGCAGCACCGGACAGCGGAACCAAGAGACCCAGTACTTC. This rearrangement joins TRBV7-9 to TRBJ2-5, with a weak D call TRBD1 (6 bases). CDR3 size: 15 residues. Germline CDR1 SEHNR, CDR2 FQNEAQ (reference sequence). V lost 5 bases and J lost 0, with 13 bases in between.

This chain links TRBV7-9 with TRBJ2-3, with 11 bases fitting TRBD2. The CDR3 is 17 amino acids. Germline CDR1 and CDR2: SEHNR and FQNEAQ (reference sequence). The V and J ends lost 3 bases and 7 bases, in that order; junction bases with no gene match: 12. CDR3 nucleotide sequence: TGTGCCAGCAGCTTGGACCCCGGCCTAGCGGGGGGTTATACGCAGTATTTT. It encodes CASSLDPGLAGGYTQYF.

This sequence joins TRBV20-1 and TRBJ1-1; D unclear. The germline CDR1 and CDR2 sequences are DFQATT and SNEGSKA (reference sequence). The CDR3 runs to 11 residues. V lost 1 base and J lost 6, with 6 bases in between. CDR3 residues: CSARGGAEAFF. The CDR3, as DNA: TGCAGTGCTAGAGGGGGAGCTGAAGCTTTCTTT.

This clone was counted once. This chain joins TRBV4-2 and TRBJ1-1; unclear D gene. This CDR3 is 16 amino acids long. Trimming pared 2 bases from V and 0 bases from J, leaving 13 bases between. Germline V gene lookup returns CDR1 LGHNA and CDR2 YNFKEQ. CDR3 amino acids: CASSQRVVDVNTEAFF. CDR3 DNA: TGTGCCAGCAGCCAAAGGGTGGTCGATGTGAACACTGAAGCTTTCTTT.

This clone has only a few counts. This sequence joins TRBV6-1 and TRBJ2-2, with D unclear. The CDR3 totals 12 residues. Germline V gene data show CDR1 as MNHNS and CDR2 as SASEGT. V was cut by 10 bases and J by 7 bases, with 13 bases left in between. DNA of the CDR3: TGTGCCACCACGGGTGCAGGCGGGGAGCTGTTTTTT. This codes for CATTGAGGELFF.

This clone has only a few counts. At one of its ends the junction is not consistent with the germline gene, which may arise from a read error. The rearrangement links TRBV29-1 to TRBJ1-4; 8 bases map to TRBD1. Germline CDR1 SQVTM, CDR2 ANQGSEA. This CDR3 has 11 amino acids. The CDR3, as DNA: TGCAGCGTAACGATGCTGGGACAGGAGATTTTT. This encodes CSVTMLGQEIF.

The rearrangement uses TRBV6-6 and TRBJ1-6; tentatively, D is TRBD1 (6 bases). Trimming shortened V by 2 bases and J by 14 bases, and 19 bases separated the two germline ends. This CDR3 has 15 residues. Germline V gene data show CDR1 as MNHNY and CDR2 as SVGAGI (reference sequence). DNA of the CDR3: TGTGCCAGCAGTTACCTCTTGTCAGGGGAGGGTTCCCTCCACTTT. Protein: CASSYLLSGEGSLHF.

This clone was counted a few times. The CDR3: CASSYPTDTYNEQFF. The DNA of the CDR3 is TGTGCCAGCAGCTACCCTACCGACACGTACAATGAGCAGTTCTTC. The chain has TRBV7-9 and TRBJ2-1; no clear D gene. Trimming took off 4 bases at V and 4 bases at J, with 14 bases between the two ends. The CDR3 totals 15 residues. Germline lookup yields CDR1 SEHNR and CDR2 FQNEAQ (reference sequence).

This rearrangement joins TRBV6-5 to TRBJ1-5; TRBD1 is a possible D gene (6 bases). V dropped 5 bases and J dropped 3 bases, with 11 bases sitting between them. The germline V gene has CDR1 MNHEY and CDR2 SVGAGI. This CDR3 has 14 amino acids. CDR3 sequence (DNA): TGTGCCAGCAGTGTACAGGGTCCCAATCAGCCCCAGCATTTT. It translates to CASSVQGPNQPQHF.

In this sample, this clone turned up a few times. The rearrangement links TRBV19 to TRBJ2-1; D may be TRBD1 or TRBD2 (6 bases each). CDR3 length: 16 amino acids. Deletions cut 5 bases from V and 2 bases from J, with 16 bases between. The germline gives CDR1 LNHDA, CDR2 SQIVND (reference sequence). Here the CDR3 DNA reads TGTGCCAGTAGTGTCCGACTAGGGGGGCCCTACAATGAGCAGTTCTTC. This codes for CASSVRLGGPYNEQFF.

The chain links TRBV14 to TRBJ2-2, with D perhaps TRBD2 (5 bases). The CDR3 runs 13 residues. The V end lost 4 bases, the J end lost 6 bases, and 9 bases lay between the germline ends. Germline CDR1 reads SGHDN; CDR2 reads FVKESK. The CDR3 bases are TGTGCCAGCAGCCCGTCAGCGGCCGGGGAGCTGTTTTTT. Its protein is CASSPSAAGELFF.

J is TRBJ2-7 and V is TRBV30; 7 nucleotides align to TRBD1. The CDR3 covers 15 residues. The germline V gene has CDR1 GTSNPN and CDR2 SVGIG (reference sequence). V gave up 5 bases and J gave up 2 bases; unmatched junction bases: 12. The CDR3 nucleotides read TGTGCCTGGGGGGACAGTAGAAAACAAACCTACGAGCAGTACTTC. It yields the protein CAWGDSRKQTYEQYF.